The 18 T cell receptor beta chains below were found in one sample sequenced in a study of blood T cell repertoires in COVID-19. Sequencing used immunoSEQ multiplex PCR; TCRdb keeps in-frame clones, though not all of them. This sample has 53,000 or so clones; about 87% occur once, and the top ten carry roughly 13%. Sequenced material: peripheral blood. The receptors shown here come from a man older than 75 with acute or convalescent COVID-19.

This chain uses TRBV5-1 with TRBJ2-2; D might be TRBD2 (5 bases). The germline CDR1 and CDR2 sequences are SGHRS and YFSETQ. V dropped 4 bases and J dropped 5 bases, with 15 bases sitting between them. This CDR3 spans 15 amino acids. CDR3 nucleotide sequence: TGCGCCAGCAGCAAAAGCTTAGAGGGAACCGGGGAGCTGTTTTTT. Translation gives CASSKSLEGTGELFF.

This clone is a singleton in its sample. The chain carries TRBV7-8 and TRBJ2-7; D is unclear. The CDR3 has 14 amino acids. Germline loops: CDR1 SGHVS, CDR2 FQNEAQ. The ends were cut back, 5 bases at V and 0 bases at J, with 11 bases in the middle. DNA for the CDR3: TGTGCCAGCAGCCGTCTGACATCCTCCTACGAGCAGTACTTC. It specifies CASSRLTSSYEQYF.

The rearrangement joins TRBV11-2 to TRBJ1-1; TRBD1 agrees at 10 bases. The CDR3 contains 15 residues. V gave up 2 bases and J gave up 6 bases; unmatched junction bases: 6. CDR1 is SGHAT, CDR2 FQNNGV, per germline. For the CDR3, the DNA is TGTGCCAGCAGCTTACGGGACAGGGGAATGGCTGAAGCTTTCTTT. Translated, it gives CASSLRDRGMAEAFF.

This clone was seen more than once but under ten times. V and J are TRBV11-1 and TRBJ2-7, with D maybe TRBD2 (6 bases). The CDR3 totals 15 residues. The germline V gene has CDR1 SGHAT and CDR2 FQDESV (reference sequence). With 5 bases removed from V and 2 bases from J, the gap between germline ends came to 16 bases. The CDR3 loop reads CASSPRRANTYEQYF. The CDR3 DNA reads TGTGCCAGCAGCCCCCGGAGGGCAAATACCTACGAGCAGTACTTC. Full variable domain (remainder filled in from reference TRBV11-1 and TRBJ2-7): EAEVAQSPRYKITEKSQAVAFWCDPISGHATLYWYRQILGQGPELLVQFQDESVVDDSQLPKDRFSAERLKGVDSTLKIQPAELGDSAMYLCASSPRRANTYEQYFGPGTRLTVT.

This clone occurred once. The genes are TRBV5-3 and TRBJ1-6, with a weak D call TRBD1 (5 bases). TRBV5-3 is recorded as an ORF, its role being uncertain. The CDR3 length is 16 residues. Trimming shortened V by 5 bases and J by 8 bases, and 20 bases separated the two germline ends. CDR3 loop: CARRKGQISFDSPLHF. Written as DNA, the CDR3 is TGTGCCAGAAGGAAAGGACAAATCTCTTTTGATTCACCCCTCCACTTT.

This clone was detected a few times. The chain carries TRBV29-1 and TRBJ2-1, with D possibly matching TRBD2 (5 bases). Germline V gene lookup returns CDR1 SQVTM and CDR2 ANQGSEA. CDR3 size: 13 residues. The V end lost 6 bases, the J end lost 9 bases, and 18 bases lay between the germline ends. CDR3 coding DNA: TGCAGCGTCGGACGGACTGCGCCCGGTGAGCAGTTCTTC. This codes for CSVGRTAPGEQFF.

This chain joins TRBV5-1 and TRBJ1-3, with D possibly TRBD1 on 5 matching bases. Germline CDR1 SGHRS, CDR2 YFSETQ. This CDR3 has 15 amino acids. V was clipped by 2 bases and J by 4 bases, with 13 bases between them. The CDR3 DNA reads TGCGCCAGCAGCTTTCGGCAGGGTGACGGAAACACCATATATTTT. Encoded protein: CASSFRQGDGNTIYF.

The CDR3 sequence: CASSTLQPDQPQHF. DNA for the CDR3: TGTGCCAGTAGTACCTTACAACCAGATCAGCCCCAGCATTTT. The genes are TRBV19 and TRBJ1-5; D gene ambiguous. The V and J ends lost 4 bases and 5 bases respectively, with 12 bases between them. The germline CDR1 and CDR2 sequences are LNHDA and SQIVND (reference sequence). The CDR3 extends over 14 amino acids.

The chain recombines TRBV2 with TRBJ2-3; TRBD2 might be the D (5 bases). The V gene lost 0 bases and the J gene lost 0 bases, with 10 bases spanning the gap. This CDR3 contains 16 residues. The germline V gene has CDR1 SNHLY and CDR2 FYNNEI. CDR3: CASSEARTPSTDTQYF. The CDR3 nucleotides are TGTGCCAGCAGTGAAGCTCGGACTCCTAGCACAGATACGCAGTATTTT.

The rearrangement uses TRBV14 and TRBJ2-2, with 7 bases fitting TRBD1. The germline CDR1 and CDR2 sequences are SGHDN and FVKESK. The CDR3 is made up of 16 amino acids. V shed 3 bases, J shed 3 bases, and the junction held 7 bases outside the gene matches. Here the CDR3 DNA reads TGTGCCAGCAGCCAGGCCACAGGGGCCCACACCGGGGAGCTGTTTTTT. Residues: CASSQATGAHTGELFF.

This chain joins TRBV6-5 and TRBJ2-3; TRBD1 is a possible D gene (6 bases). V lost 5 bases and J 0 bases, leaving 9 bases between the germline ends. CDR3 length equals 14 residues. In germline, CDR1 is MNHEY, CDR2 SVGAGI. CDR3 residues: CASSPGASTDTQYF. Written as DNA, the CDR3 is TGTGCCAGCAGTCCAGGGGCTAGCACAGATACGCAGTATTTT.

The CDR3 sequence is CASRPGGDIQYF. In DNA, the CDR3 is TGTGCCAGCCGTCCGGGGGGTGACATTCAGTACTTC. The chain is built from TRBV2 and TRBJ2-4; 7 bases align to TRBD2. Germline lookup yields CDR1 SNHLY and CDR2 FYNNEI. This CDR3 is 12 amino acids long. J was trimmed by 8 bases and V by 8 bases; bases with no gene match: 6.

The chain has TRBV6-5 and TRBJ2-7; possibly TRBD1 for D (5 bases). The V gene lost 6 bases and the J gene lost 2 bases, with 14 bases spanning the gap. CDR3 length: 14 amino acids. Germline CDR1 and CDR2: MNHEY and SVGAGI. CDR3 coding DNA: TGTGCCAGCAGAGGGGCTGGGGCCGCCTACGAGCAGTACTTC. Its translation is CASRGAGAAYEQYF.

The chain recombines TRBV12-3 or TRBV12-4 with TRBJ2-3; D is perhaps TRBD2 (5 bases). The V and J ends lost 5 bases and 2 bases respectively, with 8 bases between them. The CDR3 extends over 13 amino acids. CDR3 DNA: TGTGCCAGCAGTCCGACTACCACAGATACGCAGTATTTT. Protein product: CASSPTTTDTQYF.

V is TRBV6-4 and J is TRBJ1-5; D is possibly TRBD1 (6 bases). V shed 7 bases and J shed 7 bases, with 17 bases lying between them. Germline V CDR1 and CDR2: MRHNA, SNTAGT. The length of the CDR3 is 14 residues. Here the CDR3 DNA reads TGTGCCAGCACTACCCCCAGGGGCGAACAGCCCCAGCATTTT. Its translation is CASTTPRGEQPQHF.

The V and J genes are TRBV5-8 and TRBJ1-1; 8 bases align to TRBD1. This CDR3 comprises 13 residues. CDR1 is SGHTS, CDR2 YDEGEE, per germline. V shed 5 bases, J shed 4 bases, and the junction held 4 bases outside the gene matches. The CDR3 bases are TGTGCCAGCAGGTCGACAGGGGTCACTGAAGCTTTCTTT. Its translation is CASRSTGVTEAFF.

The CDR3 DNA reads as TGTGCCAGCAGTCTAGCGGGGGTAGACACAGATACGCAGTATTTT. It translates to CASSLAGVDTDTQYF. The chain employs TRBV11-2 and TRBJ2-3, with TRBD2 matching over 10 bases. Looked up from germline, CDR1 is SGHAT and CDR2 is FQNNGV. The CDR3 covers 15 residues. Trimming cost V 6 bases and J 2 bases; bases outside gene matches: 5.

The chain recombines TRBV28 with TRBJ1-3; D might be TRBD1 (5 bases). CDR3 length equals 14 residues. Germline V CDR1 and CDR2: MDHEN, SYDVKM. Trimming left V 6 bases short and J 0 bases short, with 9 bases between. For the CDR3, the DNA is TGTGCCAGCAGGACCGGGGGCTCTGGAAACACCATATATTTT. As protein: CASRTGGSGNTIYF.